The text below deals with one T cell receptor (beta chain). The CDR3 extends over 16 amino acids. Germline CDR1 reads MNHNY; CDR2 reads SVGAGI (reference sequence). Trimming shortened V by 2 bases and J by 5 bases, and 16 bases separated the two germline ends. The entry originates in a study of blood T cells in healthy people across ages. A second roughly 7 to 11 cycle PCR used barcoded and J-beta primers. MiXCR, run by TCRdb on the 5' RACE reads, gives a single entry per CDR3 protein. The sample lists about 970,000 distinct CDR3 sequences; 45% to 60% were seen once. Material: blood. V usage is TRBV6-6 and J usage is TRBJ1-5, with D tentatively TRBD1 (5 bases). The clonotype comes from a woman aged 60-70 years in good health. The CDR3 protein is CASSYGAGRTHQPQHF. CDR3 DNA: TGTGCCAGCAGTTACGGGGCTGGACGGACCCATCAGCCCCAGCATTTT.